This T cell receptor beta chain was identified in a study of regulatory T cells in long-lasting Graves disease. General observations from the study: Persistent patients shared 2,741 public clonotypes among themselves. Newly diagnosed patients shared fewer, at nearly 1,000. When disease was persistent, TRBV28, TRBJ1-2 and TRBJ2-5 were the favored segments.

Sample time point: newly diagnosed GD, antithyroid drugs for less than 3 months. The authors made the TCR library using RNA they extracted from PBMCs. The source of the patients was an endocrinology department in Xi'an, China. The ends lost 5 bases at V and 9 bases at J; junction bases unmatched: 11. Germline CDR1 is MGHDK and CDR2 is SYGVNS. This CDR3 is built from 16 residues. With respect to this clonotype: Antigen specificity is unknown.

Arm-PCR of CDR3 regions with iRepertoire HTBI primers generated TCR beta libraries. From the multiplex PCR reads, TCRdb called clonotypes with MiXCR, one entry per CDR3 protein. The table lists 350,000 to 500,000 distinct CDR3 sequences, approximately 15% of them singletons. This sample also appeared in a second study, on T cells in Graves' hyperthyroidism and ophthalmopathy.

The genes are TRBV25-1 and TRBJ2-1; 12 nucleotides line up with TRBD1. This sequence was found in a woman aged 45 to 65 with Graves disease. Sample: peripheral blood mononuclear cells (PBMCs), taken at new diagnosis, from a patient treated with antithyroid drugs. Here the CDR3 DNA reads TGTGCCAGCAGTAATGCCGGGACAGGGGGCCGGGGTGAGCAGTTCTTC. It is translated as CASSNAGTGGRGEQFF.